This T cell receptor (beta chain) was obtained from a study of blood T cell repertoires in COVID-19. Overall study context: COVID-19 samples collected from the United States, Italy and Spain covered acute and convalescent phases. Sources were T cells, B-cell-depleted T cells, or PBMCs; the material itself was cDNA or gDNA.

Looked up from germline, CDR1 is SEHNR and CDR2 is FQNEAQ (reference sequence). The CDR3 covers 14 residues. Concerning this clone: The junction differs from germline at one of its ends, possibly a read error.

Some clones are missing from TCRdb's copy, which holds only in-frame ones; the method was immunoSEQ multiplex PCR. The sample carries 40,000 to 50,000 clones, around 85% recorded once. Sequencing used peripheral blood. This receptor was obtained from a human donor in a cohort sampled during active COVID-19. The donor label of this sample is uncertain. The chain is built from TRBV7-9 and TRBJ2-5; 7 nucleotides align to TRBD2. CDR3 loop: CASSLGLVSETQYF. CDR3 bases: TGTGCCAGCAGTTTAGGACTAGTCTCGGAGACCCAGTACTTC.